A single sample gave rise to the 27 T cell receptor beta chains below, sequenced in a study of control samples from healthy donors and cancer patients. Sequenced by immunoSEQ multiplex PCR; TCRdb stores in-frame clones only, minus some. The table includes about 9,700 clones, about nine tenths detected once. The material sequenced was PBMCs. All receptors derive from a man in his 60s with colorectal cancer.

The chain uses TRBV11-2 and TRBJ2-3; D may correspond to TRBD1 or TRBD2 (6 bases each). Trimming took off 5 bases at V and 0 bases at J, with 15 bases between the two ends. This CDR3 is 16 amino acids long. Germline values: CDR1 SGHAT, CDR2 FQNNGV. DNA for the CDR3: TGTGCCAGCAGCAAGGGGGGCGCCGCGAGCACAGATACGCAGTATTTT. Translating gives CASSKGGAASTDTQYF.

There are a few counts of this clone. This chain links TRBV18 with TRBJ1-5; D uncertain. Trimming shortened V by 6 bases and J by 1 base, and 13 bases separated the two germline ends. The CDR3 is 15 amino acids. The germline CDR1 and CDR2 sequences are KGHSH and LQKENI. The CDR3 DNA sequence: TGTGCCAGCTCGCAAAACGGAGGGAGCAATCAGCCCCAGCATTTT. Its protein product is CASSQNGGSNQPQHF.

This sequence joins TRBV5-6 and TRBJ2-2; D is unresolved. The CDR3 extends over 12 amino acids. The germline V and J ends were trimmed by 4 bases and 4 bases, with 5 bases remaining between them. The germline gives CDR1 SGHDT, CDR2 YYEEEE. Here the CDR3 reads CASSTTTGELFF. DNA for the CDR3: TGTGCCAGCAGCACGACCACCGGGGAGCTGTTTTTT.

The CDR3 DNA is TGTGCCAGCAGCTTCCCGAGCGGGGGGGGCCGGGGAGATACGCAGTATTTT. It is translated as CASSFPSGGGRGDTQYF. V is TRBV13 and J is TRBJ2-3, with 10 bases fitting TRBD2. The CDR3 is made up of 17 amino acids. Unmatched junction bases numbered 11, after V lost 3 bases and J lost 5 bases. CDR1 is PRHDT and CDR2 is FYEKMQ in the germline V gene (reference sequence).

V and J are TRBV7-8 and TRBJ1-5; D is ambiguous. Trimming took off 2 bases at V and 4 bases at J, with 6 bases between the two ends. Per germline, CDR1 SGHVS and CDR2 FQNEAQ. The CDR3 is 13 amino acids. In DNA form, the CDR3 reads TGTGCCAGCAGCTTAAGGCTTAATCAGCCCCAGCATTTT. This gives the protein CASSLRLNQPQHF.

The V gene is TRBV7-6, the J gene TRBJ2-7; D unresolved. The germline V and J ends were trimmed by 1 base and 0 bases, with 10 bases remaining between them. The V gene's germline CDR1 is SGHVS and CDR2 FNYEAQ. CDR3 length: 15 amino acids. The CDR3 DNA is TGTGCCAGCAGCTTAGGGTCTAATCCCTCCTACGAGCAGTACTTC. The encoded protein is CASSLGSNPSYEQYF.

The genes are TRBV5-1 and TRBJ2-7; tentative D call: TRBD1 (5 bases). The CDR3 runs 14 residues. CDR1 and CDR2 (germline): SGHRS, YFSETQ. The V gene lost 0 bases and the J gene lost 7 bases, with 14 bases spanning the gap. The CDR3 sequence: CASSLEGAAREQYF. For the CDR3, the DNA is TGCGCCAGCAGCTTGGAAGGGGCGGCGAGGGAGCAGTACTTC.

This sequence joins TRBV6-5 and TRBJ1-1; the D gene is possibly TRBD1 (5 bases). V was cut by 6 bases and J by 5 bases, with 10 bases left in between. Germline-derived CDR1 and CDR2 are MNHEY and SVGAGI. The length of the CDR3 is 12 residues. In DNA, the CDR3 is TGTGCCAGCAGCCCCAGGGTGACTGAAGCTTTCTTT. Its protein is CASSPRVTEAFF.

This rearrangement joins TRBV5-1 to TRBJ1-2; no reliable D call. This CDR3 spans 14 amino acids. Germline V gives CDR1 SGHRS, CDR2 YFSETQ. V was trimmed by 0 bases and J by 0 bases, leaving 6 bases between them. Written as DNA, the CDR3 is TGCGCCAGCAGCTTGGAGTCCCCTAACTATGGCTACACCTTC. This gives the protein CASSLESPNYGYTF.

The table lists this clone with a few counts. The chain links TRBV5-1 to TRBJ2-2; tentative D call: TRBD1 (5 bases). The V gene's germline CDR1 is SGHRS and CDR2 YFSETQ. The CDR3 loop spans 15 amino acids. The V gene lost 3 bases and the J gene lost 3 bases, with 12 bases spanning the gap. This chain's CDR3 is CASSSMGRDTGELFF. The CDR3 nucleotides are TGCGCCAGCAGCTCCATGGGCAGGGACACCGGGGAGCTGTTTTTT.

V gene TRBV30 combines with J gene TRBJ2-7; no reliable D call. Trimming pared 3 bases from V and 7 bases from J, leaving 16 bases between. This CDR3 is built from 13 residues. In germline, CDR1 is GTSNPN, CDR2 SVGIG (reference sequence). The CDR3 is CAWSSNTYGEQYF. Written as DNA, the CDR3 is TGTGCCTGGAGCAGCAATACCTACGGGGAGCAGTACTTC.

The V and J genes are TRBV4-3 and TRBJ2-1; 9 positions agree with TRBD2. V trimming: 4 bases; J trimming: 4 bases; junction bases outside the gene matches: 8. The CDR3 totals 16 residues. Germline-derived CDR1 and CDR2 are LGHNA and YSLEER. The CDR3 protein is CASSLESGGTYNEQFF. The CDR3 DNA reads TGCGCCAGCAGCCTAGAAAGCGGGGGGACGTACAATGAGCAGTTCTTC.

This clone was counted only a few times. This rearrangement joins TRBV12-3 or TRBV12-4 to TRBJ1-5, with a tentative D call TRBD1 (5 bases). There are 13 residues in the CDR3. V was clipped by 3 bases and J by 10 bases, with 13 bases between them. This chain's CDR3 is CASSFGSGGPQHF. In DNA, the CDR3 is TGTGCCAGCAGTTTTGGCTCGGGGGGACCCCAGCATTTT.

The chain joins TRBV5-4 to TRBJ1-3; 7 bases are a match to TRBD1. CDR1 and CDR2 (germline): SGHNT, YYREEE (reference sequence). Trimming took 3 bases from V and 4 from J; bases not matched to a gene: 7. The CDR3 length is 15 residues. In nucleotides, the CDR3 is TGTGCCAGCAGCTCCCGGACAGGCCCCGGAAACACCATATATTTT. It encodes CASSSRTGPGNTIYF.

This clone was observed once. The chain uses TRBV7-2 and TRBJ1-2; a possible D gene is TRBD1 (6 bases). The CDR3 spans 17 residues. Trimming removed 5 bases from V and 8 bases from J, with 27 bases in between. CDR1 is SGHTA, CDR2 FQGNSA, per germline. The CDR3 spells CASSARVVGQGTWGYTF. The CDR3, as DNA: TGTGCCAGCAGCGCACGGGTGGTGGGGCAGGGGACATGGGGCTACACCTTC.

The chain combines TRBV7-2 with TRBJ2-5; 10 bases match TRBD2. Germline V gives CDR1 SGHTA, CDR2 FQGNSA. V shed 6 bases, J shed 2 bases, and the junction held 3 bases outside the gene matches. The CDR3 runs 14 residues. CDR3 nucleotide sequence: TGTGCCAGCAGGGAGCGGGGGGGTCAAGAGACCCAGTACTTC. Protein: CASRERGGQETQYF.

This clone was counted only a few times. This chain connects TRBV14 to TRBJ2-1, with 8 positions matching TRBD2. The CDR3 spans 16 residues. Germline V gene sequence: CDR1 SGHDN, CDR2 FVKESK. Unmatched junction bases numbered 10, after V lost 4 bases and J lost 5 bases. Here the CDR3 reads CASSLDRGGMDNEQFF. The CDR3 region has the DNA TGTGCCAGCAGCCTAGATCGCGGGGGGATGGACAATGAGCAGTTCTTC. Complete variable domain (other parts from reference TRBV14 and TRBJ2-1): EAGVTQFPSHSVIEKGQTVTLRCDPISGHDNLYWYRRVMGKEIKFLLHFVKESKQDESGMPNNRFLAERTGGTYSTLKVQPAELEDSGVYFCASSLDRGGMDNEQFFGPGTRLTVL.

The CDR3 is CASSYSRGRGNTIYF. The DNA of the CDR3 is TGTGCCAGCAGTTACTCGAGGGGGCGTGGAAACACCATATATTTT. This rearrangement joins TRBV6-5 to TRBJ1-3, with 7 bases identical to TRBD1. This CDR3 has 15 amino acids. From germline, CDR1 is MNHEY and CDR2 SVGAGI. The J segment lost 3 bases and the V segment lost 0 bases, leaving 2 bases of the junction unmatched.

V and J are TRBV7-2 and TRBJ2-1; unclear D gene. Trimming took 1 base from V and 5 from J, leaving 6 bases between them. Per germline, CDR1 SGHTA and CDR2 FQGNSA. CDR3 length: 13 residues. Here the CDR3 DNA reads TGTGCCAGCAGCTTAGGTCACAACAATGAGCAGTTCTTC. Residues: CASSLGHNNEQFF.

This chain connects TRBV6-5 to TRBJ1-2; D may be TRBD1 (6 bases). Between the trimmed V and J ends, which lost 6 bases and 2 bases, there was a span of 13 bases. There are 14 residues in the CDR3. CDR1 and CDR2 (germline): MNHEY, SVGAGI. The CDR3: CASSRGGQNYGYTF. CDR3 sequence (DNA): TGTGCCAGCAGCCGGGGGGGCCAGAACTATGGCTACACCTTC.

The chain has TRBV28 and TRBJ1-2; D ambiguous. CDR1 is MDHEN, CDR2 SYDVKM, per germline. Trimming left V 5 bases short and J 4 bases short, with 8 bases between. CDR3 length: 12 amino acids. Here the CDR3 reads CASSLGSYGYTF. The CDR3 DNA follows: TGTGCCAGCAGTCTCGGATCCTATGGCTACACCTTC.

This chain uses TRBV9 with TRBJ2-3, with D possibly matching TRBD2 (5 bases). Trimming removed 0 bases from V and 0 bases from J, with 11 bases in between. CDR1 SGDLS and CDR2 YYNGEE come from the germline V gene. The CDR3 length is 16 residues. The CDR3 region is CASSVATGESTDTQYF. Here the CDR3 DNA reads TGTGCCAGCAGCGTAGCTACCGGGGAGAGCACAGATACGCAGTATTTT.

The CDR3 coding sequence is TGTGCCAGCGCAGACCGGGGTCCTTATACGCAGTATTTT. Translation gives CASADRGPYTQYF. The rearrangement links TRBV12-3 or TRBV12-4 to TRBJ2-3; D perhaps matches TRBD2 (5 bases). V gave up 8 bases and J gave up 7 bases, with 16 bases separating them. This CDR3 contains 13 residues.

The chain links TRBV2 to TRBJ1-2; TRBD1 might be the D (6 bases). The germline CDR1 and CDR2 sequences are SNHLY and FYNNEI. CDR3 length: 11 amino acids. Trimming stripped 10 bases from V and 2 bases from J, with 8 bases between. CDR3 residues: CANDRNYGYTF. CDR3 bases: TGTGCCAACGACAGGAACTATGGCTACACCTTC.

The chain combines TRBV7-7 with TRBJ2-5, with TRBD2 matching over 14 bases. The CDR3 consists of 16 residues. J lost 4 bases, V lost 5 bases, and 6 bases had no gene match. Germline V CDR1 and CDR2: SSHAT, FNYEAQ (reference sequence). This chain's CDR3 is CASSRGGTSGGETQYF. CDR3 DNA sequence: TGTGCCAGCAGCCGAGGCGGGACTAGCGGGGGAGAGACCCAGTACTTC. Drawing the rest from reference TRBV7-7 and TRBJ2-5, the complete variable domain is GAGVSQSPRYKVTKRGQDVTLRCDPISSHATLYWYQQALGQGPEFLTYFNYEAQPDKSGLPSDRFSAERPEGSISTLTIQRTEQRDSAMYRCASSRGGTSGGETQYFGPGTRLLVL.

V usage is TRBV7-9 and J usage is TRBJ1-1; D is unresolved. The V and J ends lost 4 bases and 1 base respectively, with 13 bases between them. CDR1 SEHNR and CDR2 FQNEAQ come from the germline V gene (reference sequence). The CDR3 spans 15 residues. CDR3 DNA sequence: TGTGCCAGCAGCTACTTCGTTGGGCAGAACACTGAAGCTTTCTTT. This sequence encodes CASSYFVGQNTEAFF.

This clone has a single count. V gene TRBV5-1 combines with J gene TRBJ2-2; the match to TRBD1 covers 8 bases. From germline, CDR1 is SGHRS and CDR2 YFSETQ. The CDR3 is 17 residues long. The V and J ends lost 4 bases and 3 bases, in that order; junction bases with no gene match: 11. The CDR3 nucleotides are TGCGCCAGCAGCCCCATGGGCCAGACAGGGGACACCGGGGAGCTGTTTTTT. Translated, it gives CASSPMGQTGDTGELFF.